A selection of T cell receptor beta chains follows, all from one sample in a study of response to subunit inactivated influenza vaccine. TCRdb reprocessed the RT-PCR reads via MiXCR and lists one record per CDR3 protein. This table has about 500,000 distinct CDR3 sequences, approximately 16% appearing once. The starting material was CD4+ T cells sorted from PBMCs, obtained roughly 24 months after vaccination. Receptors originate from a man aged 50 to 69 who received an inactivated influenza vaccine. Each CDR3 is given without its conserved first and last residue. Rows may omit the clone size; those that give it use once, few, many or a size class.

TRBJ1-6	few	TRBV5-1	ASSLDQGSSPLH
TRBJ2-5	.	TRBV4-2	ASSQASGGQETQY
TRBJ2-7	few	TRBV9	TPPSYEQY
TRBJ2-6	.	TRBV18	ASSPMGDGANVLT
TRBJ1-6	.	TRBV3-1	ASSQRARVNSPLH
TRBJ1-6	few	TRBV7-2	ASTRQLDSPLH
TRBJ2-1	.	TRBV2	ASSEGAGGSNEQF
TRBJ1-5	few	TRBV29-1	SVRTGGNQPQH
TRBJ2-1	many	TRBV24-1	ATSGGSSYNEQF
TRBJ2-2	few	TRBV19	ASSIQGGRTGELF
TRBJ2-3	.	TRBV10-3	AISEVEDTQY
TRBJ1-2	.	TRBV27	ATARDRTYGYT
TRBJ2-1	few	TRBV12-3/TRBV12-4	ASSWGQTRSEQF
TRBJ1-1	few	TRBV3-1	ASSLPLGRGNTEAF
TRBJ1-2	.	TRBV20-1	SANTGGQDYGYT
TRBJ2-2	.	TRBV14	ASRRTSGSNTGELF
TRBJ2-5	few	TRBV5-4	ASSLAGTGDFVTQY
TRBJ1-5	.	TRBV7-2	ASSLALQPQH
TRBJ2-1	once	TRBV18	ASSLSQGLGYYNEQF
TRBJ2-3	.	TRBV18	ASSPLRHPLDTQY
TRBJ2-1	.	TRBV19	ASRPTASGVNNEQF
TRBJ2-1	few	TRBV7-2	ASSLFGVYNEQF
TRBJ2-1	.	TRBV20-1	SATAGGPYNEQF
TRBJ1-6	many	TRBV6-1	ASSPGQGGSPLH
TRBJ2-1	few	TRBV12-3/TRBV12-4	ASTKGETANEQF
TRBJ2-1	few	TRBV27	ASSLVQRGDNEQF
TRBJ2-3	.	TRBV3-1	ASSQGLAGGPSDTQY
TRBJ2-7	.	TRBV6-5	ASSCGFPRQGVTYEQY
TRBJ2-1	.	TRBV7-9	ASSPGGSTGGDEQF
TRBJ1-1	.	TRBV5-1	ASSLAGGEQAF
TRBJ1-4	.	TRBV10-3	ATQGDSVGKLF
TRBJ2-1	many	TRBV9	ASSVELAGGFYNEQF
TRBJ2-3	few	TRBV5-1	ASSWQLAGGRTDTQY
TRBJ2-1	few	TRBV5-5	ASALTGQGRNEQF
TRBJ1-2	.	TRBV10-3	AISDPGGGYGYT
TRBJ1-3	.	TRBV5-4	ASSLGGDRMGSTIY